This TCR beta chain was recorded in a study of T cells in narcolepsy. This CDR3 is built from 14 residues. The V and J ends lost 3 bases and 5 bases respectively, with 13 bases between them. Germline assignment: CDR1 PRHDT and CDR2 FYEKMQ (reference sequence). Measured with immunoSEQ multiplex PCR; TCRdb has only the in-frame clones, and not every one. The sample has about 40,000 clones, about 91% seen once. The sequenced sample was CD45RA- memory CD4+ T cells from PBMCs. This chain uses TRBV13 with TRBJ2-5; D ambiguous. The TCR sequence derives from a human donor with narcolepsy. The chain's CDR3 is CASSLQSLGETQYF. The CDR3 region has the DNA TGTGCCAGCAGCTTGCAGAGCCTCGGGGAGACCCAGTACTTC.